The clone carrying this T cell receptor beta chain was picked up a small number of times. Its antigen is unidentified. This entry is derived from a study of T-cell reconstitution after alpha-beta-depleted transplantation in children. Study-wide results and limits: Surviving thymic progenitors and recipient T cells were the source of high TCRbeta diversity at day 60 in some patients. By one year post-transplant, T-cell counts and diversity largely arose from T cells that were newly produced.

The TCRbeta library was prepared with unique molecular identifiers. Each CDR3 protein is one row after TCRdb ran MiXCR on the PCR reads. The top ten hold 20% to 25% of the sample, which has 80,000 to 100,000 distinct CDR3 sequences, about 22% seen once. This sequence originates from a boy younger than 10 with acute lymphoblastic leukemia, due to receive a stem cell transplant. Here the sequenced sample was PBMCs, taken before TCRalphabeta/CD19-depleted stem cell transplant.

The CDR3 bases are TGTGCCAGCAGCTTAGACGGGCGGAACTACAATGAGCAGTTCTTC. It encodes CASSLDGRNYNEQFF. This chain joins TRBV7-2 and TRBJ2-1; D is unresolved. Germline V CDR1 and CDR2: SGHTA, FQGNSA. The CDR3 totals 15 residues. V was shortened by 1 base and J by 3 bases, with 10 bases between the two germline ends.